Here is one T cell receptor beta chain with its context. These data are taken from a study of blood T cell repertoires in COVID-19. Authors' processing steps: Researchers report that nucleated cell counts were estimated from reference gene primer amplification. Assay used: immunoSEQ multiplex PCR; TCRdb lists only in-frame clones, some missing. The V and J calls and clone size are taken from that table; D and trimming were inferred from the DNA. This repertoire shows 85,000 to 95,000 clones, about 86% found once; its top ten account for under 20%. The germline V and J ends were trimmed by 3 bases and 6 bases, with 12 bases remaining between them. Germline assignment: CDR1 SGDLS and CDR2 YYNGEE. The CDR3 runs to 13 residues.

The sequence was collected from a woman older than 75 with acute or convalescent COVID-19. Input material: peripheral blood. J is TRBJ1-1 and V is TRBV9; TRBD1 might be the D (5 bases). CDR3 protein: CASSGYRSPEAFF. The CDR3 coding sequence is TGTGCCAGCAGCGGTTACAGGAGCCCTGAAGCTTTCTTT.